This TCR beta chain was identified during a study of OX40 agonist ivuxolimab in advanced cancers. Study-wide results and caveats: Low normalized T-cell clonal expansion was also seen in some nonresponders. CD4+ and CD8+ blood T cells expanded clonally by week 6 at 0.1 to 3.0 mg/kg.

Libraries were prepared by immunoSEQ multiplex PCR; TCRdb keeps only in-frame clonotypes and omits some of them. This sample has 100,000 or so clones, with 90% found just once. Concerning this clone itself: Its specificity is unknown.

Germline V gene lookup returns CDR1 SSHAT and CDR2 FNYEAQ (reference sequence). The CDR3 covers 15 residues. V dropped 5 bases and J dropped 5 bases, with 18 bases sitting between them. This sequence was found in an adult with an advanced solid tumor such as melanoma, head and neck, liver or kidney cancer. The V gene is TRBV7-7, the J gene TRBJ2-5, with D unclear. The input for sequencing was CD4+ or CD8+ T cells sorted from blood, taken in a trial of the OX40 agonist ivuxolimab. The CDR3 loop is CASSPNIGSIETQYF. The CDR3 coding sequence is TGTGCCAGCAGCCCCAATATCGGGTCGATCGAGACCCAGTACTTC.